This TCR beta chain is drawn from a study of T cell changes during pregnancy in multiple sclerosis. In this sample, this clone turned up once. TCRdb's table, derived via immunoSEQ multiplex PCR, lists solely in-frame clones and lacks some. The sample carries approximately 51,000 clones, 94% recorded once. V was pared by 6 bases and J by 4 bases, with 7 bases between. Germline CDR1 reads SEHNR; CDR2 reads FQNEAQ (reference sequence). The CDR3 extends over 12 amino acids. The chain joins TRBV7-9 to TRBJ2-1; D is ambiguous. This receptor was identified in a female donor with multiple sclerosis, enrolled in a pregnancy study. Material: CD4+ T cells from peripheral blood mononuclear cells, obtained in the second trimester of pregnancy. The CDR3 reads CASRSLYNEQFF. In nucleotides, the CDR3 is TGTGCCAGCAGGTCCCTTTACAATGAGCAGTTCTTC. Full variable domain (remainder filled in from reference TRBV7-9 and TRBJ2-1): DTGVSQNPRHKITKRGQNVTFRCDPISEHNRLYWYRQTLGQGPEFLTYFQNEAQLEKSRLLSDRFSAERPKGSFSTLEIQRTEQGDSAMYLCASRSLYNEQFFGPGTRLTVL.